This is a list of T cell receptor beta chains from one sample in a study of cytomegalovirus exposure and HLA in healthy donors. The method was immunoSEQ multiplex PCR; TCRdb's version includes in-frame clones alone and lacks a portion of them. This repertoire shows 220,000 or so clones, roughly 80% found once; its top ten account for 3.8%. Sequencing input: PBMCs. The receptors were gathered from a male donor in good health and CMV-seronegative. CDR3s include the opening cysteine and the closing phenylalanine or tryptophan. A D gene is named only where the DNA matches it firmly. Some rows mark clone size as missing; the rest say once, few, many or name a class of expanded clone.

TRBJ2-1 16 TRBV6-5 . once TGTGCCAGCAGTTACTCGGCCGGGTCGCGGGGCAATGAGCAGTTCTTC CASSYSAGSRGNEQFF
TRBJ2-7 16 TRBV19 TRBD2 . TGTGCCAGTAGTATAAGATCTAGCGGGAGATCTTACGAGCAGTACTTC CASSIRSSGRSYEQYF
TRBJ2-3 16 TRBV13 TRBD2 . TGTGCCAGCAGCCGGCGACTAGCGGGAGGACCAGATACGCAGTATTTT CASSRRLAGGPDTQYF
TRBJ1-2 17 TRBV27 . . TGTGCCAGCAGGCCCCTAGCATTGGGGGCGAGGGACTATGGCTACACCTTC CASRPLALGARDYGYTF
TRBJ2-3 14 TRBV7-2 . . TGTGCCAGCAGCTTAGCGCCCACGGCAGGCACGCAGTATTTT CASSLAPTAGTQYF
TRBJ2-7 15 TRBV2 TRBD1 . TGTGCCAGCAGTGGAAGACAGGGGGGCTCCTACGAGCAGTACTTC CASSGRQGGSYEQYF
TRBJ1-1 15 TRBV4-1 . . TGCGCCAGCAGCATCCTGCCCCCGGGGGACACTGAAGCTTTCTTT CASSILPPGDTEAFF
TRBJ2-7 11 TRBV29-1 . . TGCAGCGTTGAATGGGCGTACGAGCAGTACTTC CSVEWAYEQYF
TRBJ2-2 17 TRBV18 TRBD1 . TGTGCCAGCTCACCTCGGGACAGAGCCTTTCCCACCGGGGAGCTGTTTTTT CASSPRDRAFPTGELFF
TRBJ2-3 12 TRBV27 . . TGTGCCAGCAGTTTAATCGGGAGCACGCAGTATTTT CASSLIGSTQYF
TRBJ2-3 15 TRBV9 . . TGTGCCAGCAGCGTAGGGGGCGGAAGCACAGATACGCAGTATTTT CASSVGGGSTDTQYF
TRBJ2-5 13 TRBV28 TRBD1 . TGTGCCAGCAGTCGTGACAGGGGAGAGACCCAGTACTTC CASSRDRGETQYF
TRBJ1-2 15 TRBV27 . . TGTGCCAGCAGGCCCCCCCACCAGGGTAACTATGGCTACACCTTC CASRPPHQGNYGYTF
TRBJ1-3 14 TRBV6-5 TRBD1 . TGTGCCAGCACCAGGGGGAGGTCTGGAAACACCATATATTTT CASTRGRSGNTIYF
TRBJ2-6 19 TRBV13 TRBD1 once TGTGCCAGCAGCGCCTACTCCGGGACAGCGTTCTCTGGGGCCAACGTCCTGACTTTC CASSAYSGTAFSGANVLTF
TRBJ1-5 12 TRBV18 . . TGTGCCAGCTCACCCGGGAATCAGCCCCAGCATTTT CASSPGNQPQHF
TRBJ2-5 17 TRBV7-8 TRBD1 . TGTGCCAGCAGCTTTTCCCGGACAGGGGGCTTCGAAGAGACCCAGTACTTC CASSFSRTGGFEETQYF
TRBJ1-1 15 TRBV7-9 TRBD1 . TGTTCCAGCAGCTCCCCGGGACAGATGAACACTGAAGCTTTCTTT CSSSSPGQMNTEAFF
TRBJ2-7 13 TRBV19 . . TGTGCCAGTAGTATCGGAGCTACCTACGAGCAGTACTTC CASSIGATYEQYF
TRBJ2-7 13 TRBV6-5 . . TGTGCCAGCAGTCAAACACTAATCGGGGAGCAGTACTTC CASSQTLIGEQYF
TRBJ2-1 16 TRBV5-1 TRBD1 . TGCGCCAGCAGCCAATCCGGGACAGAAGGTTACAATGAGCAGTTCTTC CASSQSGTEGYNEQFF
TRBJ2-5 16 TRBV10-2 . . TGCGCCAGCAGTTCTGAGGCGATTCCCCGGGGAGAGACCCAGTACTTC CASSSEAIPRGETQYF
TRBJ1-4 13 TRBV6-5 TRBD1 . TGTGCCAGCAGGGCACAGGGGAGTGAAAAACTGTTTTTT CASRAQGSEKLFF
TRBJ2-5 15 TRBV25-1 TRBD1 . TGTGCCAGCAGTGATCGGACAGGGCTCCAAGAGACCCAGTACTTC CASSDRTGLQETQYF
TRBJ2-3 13 TRBV5-5 TRBD1 . TGTGCCAGCAGCGTACAGGGGACAGATACGCAGTATTTT CASSVQGTDTQYF
TRBJ2-1 16 TRBV18 TRBD1 . TGTGCCAGCTCACCACCGCTTGGACAGGGAAGTAGGGAGCAGTTCTTC CASSPPLGQGSREQFF
TRBJ2-3 17 TRBV15 TRBD2 . TGTGCCACCAGCAGAGGACTAGCGGGAGGGTCGACAGATACGCAGTATTTT CATSRGLAGGSTDTQYF
TRBJ2-2 11 TRBV27 TRBD2 few TGTGGTAGCGGGAGAGACGGGGAGCTGTTTTTT CGSGRDGELFF